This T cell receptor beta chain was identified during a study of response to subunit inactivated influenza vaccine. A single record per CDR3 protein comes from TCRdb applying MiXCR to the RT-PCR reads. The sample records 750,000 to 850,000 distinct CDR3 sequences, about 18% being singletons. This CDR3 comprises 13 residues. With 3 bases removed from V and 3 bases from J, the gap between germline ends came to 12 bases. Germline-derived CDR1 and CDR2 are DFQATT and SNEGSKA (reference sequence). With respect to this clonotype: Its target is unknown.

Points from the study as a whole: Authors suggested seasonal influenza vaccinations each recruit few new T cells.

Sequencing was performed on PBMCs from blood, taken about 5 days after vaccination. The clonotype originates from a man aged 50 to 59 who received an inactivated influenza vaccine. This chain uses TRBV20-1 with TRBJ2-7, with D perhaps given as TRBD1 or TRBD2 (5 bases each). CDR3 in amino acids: CSASMGRYYEQYF. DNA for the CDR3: TGCAGTGCTAGTATGGGACGGTACTACGAGCAGTACTTC.